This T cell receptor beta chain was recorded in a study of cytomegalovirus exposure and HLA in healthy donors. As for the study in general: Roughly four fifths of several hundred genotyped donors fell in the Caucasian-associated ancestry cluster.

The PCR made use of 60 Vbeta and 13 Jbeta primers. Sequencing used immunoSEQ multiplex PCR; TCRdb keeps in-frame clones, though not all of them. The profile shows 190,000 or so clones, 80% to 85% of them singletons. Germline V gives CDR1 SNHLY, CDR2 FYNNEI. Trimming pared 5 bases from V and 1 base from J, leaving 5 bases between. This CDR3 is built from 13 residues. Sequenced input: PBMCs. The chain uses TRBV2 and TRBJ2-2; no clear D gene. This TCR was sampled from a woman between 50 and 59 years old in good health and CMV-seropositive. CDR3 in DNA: TGTGCCAGCAGTCCTCGGAACACCGGGGAGCTGTTTTTT. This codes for CASSPRNTGELFF.